Each of the 25 T cell receptor beta chains below was sequenced from the same sample in a study of identical twins. From the 5' RACE reads, TCRdb called clonotypes with MiXCR, one entry per CDR3 protein. The data hold 450,000 to 600,000 distinct CDR3 sequences, with 20% to 25% observed a single time. A further study also used this sample, focusing on yellow fever vaccine responses in identical twins.

Sequencing was performed on CD4+ T cells sorted from blood. The receptors stem from a woman younger than 30 in good health.

The V call is TRBV12-3 or TRBV12-4, the J call TRBJ2-6; possibly TRBD2 for D (5 bases). CDR3 length: 17 amino acids. The V end was cut by 6 bases, the J end by 0 bases, with 15 bases between. The CDR3 DNA is TGTGCCAGCAGGGCGGGTGGACGGCACTCTGGGGCCAACGTCCTGACTTTC. Translating it yields CASRAGGRHSGANVLTF.

This clonotype was counted only a few times. The chain recombines TRBV27 with TRBJ2-2, with D unresolved. CDR1 and CDR2 (germline): MNHEY, SMNVEV (reference sequence). This CDR3 contains 15 residues. The ends were cut back, 1 base at V and 3 bases at J, with 9 bases in the middle. CDR3 residues: CASSLYGHYTGELFF. In DNA form, the CDR3 reads TGTGCCAGCAGTTTATACGGCCATTACACCGGGGAGCTGTTTTTT.

V usage is TRBV2 and J usage is TRBJ2-5; D is unresolved. There are 12 residues in the CDR3. V was clipped by 7 bases and J by 1 base, with 7 bases between them. The germline gives CDR1 SNHLY, CDR2 FYNNEI. CDR3 coding DNA: TGTGCCAGCACGCTAATCCAAGAGACCCAGTACTTC. Its translation: CASTLIQETQYF.

The chain has TRBV18 and TRBJ2-3; tentative D call: TRBD1 (5 bases). In germline, CDR1 is KGHSH, CDR2 LQKENI. V was trimmed by 0 bases and J by 3 bases, leaving 13 bases between them. The CDR3 consists of 16 residues. The CDR3 nucleotides are TGTGCCAGCTCACCACCGGTAGGGGAAGGTACAGATACGCAGTATTTT. This encodes CASSPPVGEGTDTQYF.

The chain carries TRBV5-1 and TRBJ2-1, with unresolved D. Germline V CDR1 and CDR2: SGHRS, YFSETQ. Trimming stripped 2 bases from V and 3 bases from J, with 6 bases between. CDR3 length: 13 amino acids. Written as DNA, the CDR3 is TGCGCCAGCAGCTTATTCGACTACAATGAGCAGTTCTTC. Amino acids: CASSLFDYNEQFF. The variable domain in full, completed from reference TRBV5-1 and TRBJ2-1, reads KAGVTQTPRYLIKTRGQQVTLSCSPISGHRSVSWYQQTPGQGLQFLFEYFSETQRNKGNFPGRFSGRQFSNSRSEMNVSTLELGDSALYLCASSLFDYNEQFFGPGTRLTVL.

This clonotype was recorded a few times. The chain is built from TRBV5-1 and TRBJ2-1; D may be TRBD1 or TRBD2 (5 bases each). Germline V gene sequence: CDR1 SGHRS, CDR2 YFSETQ. Deletions cut 2 bases from V and 9 bases from J, with 12 bases between. The CDR3 extends over 13 amino acids. Written as DNA, the CDR3 is TGCGCCAGCAGCTTCGAGGGGCCGCGTGAGCAGTTCTTC. Its protein is CASSFEGPREQFF.

This chain links TRBV25-1 with TRBJ2-3; perhaps TRBD1 as D (5 bases). The CDR3 consists of 13 residues. V was pared by 1 base and J by 10 bases, with 12 bases between. Germline CDR1 is MGHDK and CDR2 is SYGVNS. The CDR3 region is CASSESGQGPQYF. The DNA of the CDR3 is TGTGCCAGCAGTGAATCAGGGCAGGGTCCGCAGTATTTT.

This clonotype was recorded only once. J is TRBJ2-1 and V is TRBV5-4; TRBD1 matches at 8 bases. Germline assignment: CDR1 SGHNT and CDR2 YYREEE (reference sequence). CDR3 length equals 16 residues. Trimming cost V 6 bases and J 3 bases; bases outside gene matches: 11. CDR3 nucleotide sequence: TGTGCCAGCACCAGGGTGGGACAGGAATACTACAATGAGCAGTTCTTC. Amino acid sequence: CASTRVGQEYYNEQFF. Together with reference TRBV5-4 and TRBJ2-1, the CDR3 gives the full variable domain: ETGVTQSPTHLIKTRGQQVTLRCSSQSGHNTVSWYQQALGQGPQFIFQYYREEENGRGNFPPRFSGLQFPNYSSELNVNALELDDSALYLCASTRVGQEYYNEQFFGPGTRLTVL.

The CDR3 DNA sequence: TGCGCCAGCAGCCAACAGGCAAGGGGTTCCTACAATGAGCAGTTCTTC. It specifies CASSQQARGSYNEQFF. The rearrangement links TRBV4-1 to TRBJ2-1; the D gene is possibly TRBD1 (5 bases). Trimming shortened V by 2 bases and J by 1 base, and 12 bases separated the two germline ends. This CDR3 contains 16 residues. The germline V gene encodes CDR1 MGHRA and CDR2 YSYEKL.

The rearrangement links TRBV27 to TRBJ2-3, with a weak D call TRBD2 (5 bases). CDR3 length equals 13 residues. V lost 7 bases and J 0 bases, leaving 8 bases between the germline ends. Germline values: CDR1 MNHEY, CDR2 SMNVEV (reference sequence). CDR3 amino acids: CASKGGSTDTQYF. CDR3 sequence (DNA): TGTGCCAGCAAGGGCGGGAGCACAGATACGCAGTATTTT.

This clonotype occurred a few times. The chain uses TRBV11-1 and TRBJ2-2; TRBD1 aligns across 7 bases. Germline CDR1 and CDR2: SGHAT and FQDESV (reference sequence). V was clipped by 5 bases and J by 0 bases; unmatched bases: 12. This CDR3 spans 18 amino acids. The CDR3 coding sequence is TGTGCCAGCAGCGTTATTGCCCGACAGGGAGCGAACACCGGGGAGCTGTTTTTT. This sequence encodes CASSVIARQGANTGELFF.

The J gene is TRBJ2-1, the V gene TRBV4-1, with TRBD1 matching 7 bases. The V and J ends lost 2 bases and 0 bases, in that order; junction bases with no gene match: 7. The germline V gene has CDR1 MGHRA and CDR2 YSYEKL. The CDR3 totals 17 residues. The CDR3 sequence is CASSQFHRGLSYNEQFF. The CDR3 nucleotides are TGCGCCAGCAGCCAATTCCACAGGGGCCTCTCCTACAATGAGCAGTTCTTC.

The chain couples TRBV5-6 to TRBJ1-2; D is possibly TRBD1 (5 bases). This CDR3 has 15 residues. V lost 0 bases, J lost 3 bases, and 12 bases lay in between. In germline, CDR1 is SGHDT, CDR2 YYEEEE. The DNA for the CDR3 is TGTGCCAGCAGCTTGGTGCAGGGAGGGGACTATGGCTACACCTTC. Residues: CASSLVQGGDYGYTF.

The genes are TRBV24-1 and TRBJ2-7, with TRBD1 as a possible D gene (6 bases). V lost 6 bases and J 4 bases, leaving 18 bases between the germline ends. Germline assignment: CDR1 KGHDR and CDR2 SFDVKD. This CDR3 is built from 15 residues. CDR3 in amino acids: CATSPRRADSYEQYF. The CDR3 region has the DNA TGTGCCACCAGTCCACGCCGGGCGGACAGTTACGAGCAGTACTTC.

In its sample, this clonotype was seen many times. The chain combines TRBV5-1 with TRBJ1-1, with D possibly matching TRBD1 (5 bases). CDR3 length: 14 residues. Trimming pared 0 bases from V and 5 bases from J, leaving 11 bases between. Per germline, CDR1 SGHRS and CDR2 YFSETQ. CDR3 DNA sequence: TGCGCCAGCAGCTTGGTCGACAGCGGGACTGAAGCTTTCTTT. Encoded protein: CASSLVDSGTEAFF.

This clonotype was seen a few times. The CDR3 DNA sequence: TGTGCCAGCAGCTCCTTCCGCGACAGGCCCCCCACAGATACGCAGTATTTT. It encodes CASSSFRDRPPTDTQYF. The chain recombines TRBV7-9 with TRBJ2-3; maybe TRBD1 (6 bases). The CDR3 loop spans 17 amino acids. Trimming stripped 4 bases from V and 2 bases from J, with 19 bases between. The germline V gene has CDR1 SEHNR and CDR2 FQNEAQ (reference sequence). The whole variable domain, remainder taken from reference TRBV7-9 and TRBJ2-3, is DTGVSQNPRHKITKRGQNVTFRCDPISEHNRLYWYRQTLGQGPEFLTYFQNEAQLEKSRLLSDRFSAERPKGSFSTLEIQRTEQGDSAMYLCASSSFRDRPPTDTQYFGPGTRLTVL.

DNA of the CDR3: TGCAGTGCTAGTCGGCCCGACAGGGGAGTAACAGATACGCAGTATTTT. Residues: CSASRPDRGVTDTQYF. This sequence joins TRBV20-1 and TRBJ2-3; 8 bases match TRBD1. The J segment lost 3 bases and the V segment lost 3 bases, leaving 11 bases of the junction unmatched. Germline CDR1 reads DFQATT; CDR2 reads SNEGSKA (reference sequence). CDR3 length: 16 amino acids.

For the CDR3, the DNA is TGCAGTGCTAGATCAGTTCAAAATTCACCCCTCCACTTT. Protein: CSARSVQNSPLHF. The chain joins TRBV20-1 to TRBJ1-6, with D unclear. Germline V gene data show CDR1 as DFQATT and CDR2 as SNEGSKA (reference sequence). V shed 2 bases and J shed 7 bases, with 9 bases lying between them. This CDR3 comprises 13 residues.

This clonotype was counted a few times. The genes are TRBV5-5 and TRBJ2-3; D not resolved. Germline assignment: CDR1 SGHKS and CDR2 YYEKEE (reference sequence). Trimming took 2 bases from V and 4 from J, leaving 8 bases between them. CDR3 length: 13 residues. CDR3 nucleotides: TGTGCCAGCAGCTTTAATCCTCCAGATACGCAGTATTTT. Protein product: CASSFNPPDTQYF.

The chain combines TRBV5-1 with TRBJ2-3; the D call may be TRBD1 or TRBD2 (5 bases each). V was shortened by 3 bases and J by 3 bases, with 17 bases between the two germline ends. CDR3 length: 16 amino acids. CDR1 and CDR2 from the germline V gene are SGHRS and YFSETQ. The CDR3 reads CASSYIRDRATDTQYF. CDR3 DNA sequence: TGCGCCAGCAGCTATATCCGGGACCGAGCGACAGATACGCAGTATTTT.

This clonotype appeared a few times. This chain joins TRBV20-1 and TRBJ2-1; D possibly corresponds to TRBD2 (6 bases). Trimming shortened V by 6 bases and J by 10 bases, and 13 bases separated the two germline ends. The CDR3 totals 11 residues. In germline, CDR1 is DFQATT, CDR2 SNEGSKA (reference sequence). CDR3 residues: CSAPRGREQFF. CDR3 in DNA: TGCAGTGCCCCGCGGGGTCGAGAGCAGTTCTTC.

Here the CDR3 DNA reads TGCAGTGCTAGAGAATACCGGGACAGAAATTCACCCCTCCACTTT. It yields the protein CSAREYRDRNSPLHF. V gene TRBV20-1 combines with J gene TRBJ1-6; 7 bases match TRBD1. The CDR3 covers 15 residues. The V and J ends lost 0 bases and 7 bases, in that order; junction bases with no gene match: 6. The germline CDR1 and CDR2 sequences are DFQATT and SNEGSKA (reference sequence).

The chain uses TRBV12-3 or TRBV12-4 and TRBJ1-1; 9 nucleotides agree with TRBD1. The CDR3 is 15 amino acids. The trim removed 7 bases at V and 0 bases at J, leaving 6 bases unmatched. The CDR3 is CASTVRTGVNTEAFF. The CDR3 DNA reads as TGTGCCAGCACAGTGCGGACAGGGGTGAACACTGAAGCTTTCTTT.

J is TRBJ1-1 and V is TRBV12-3 or TRBV12-4; D gene ambiguous. Trimming took off 7 bases at V and 1 base at J, with 13 bases between the two ends. The CDR3 has 14 amino acids. The DNA of the CDR3 is TGTGCCAGCACGGGCAGAAAAGGGAACACTGAAGCTTTCTTT. Translating gives CASTGRKGNTEAFF.

This clonotype was observed a few times. The rearrangement uses TRBV24-1 and TRBJ1-1, with TRBD1 matching over 9 bases. This CDR3 contains 14 residues. The ends lost 4 bases at V and 11 bases at J; junction bases unmatched: 10. Germline values: CDR1 KGHDR, CDR2 SFDVKD. The CDR3 spells CATSEGQGGRGAFF. CDR3 coding DNA: TGTGCCACCAGTGAGGGACAGGGAGGAAGGGGGGCTTTCTTT.